The entry below describes one T cell receptor (beta chain). Its cognate antigen is unknown. This sample is part of a study of OX40 agonist ivuxolimab in advanced cancers. Study-level background: At 0.01 to 10 mg/kg, ivuxolimab was administered intravenously to patients every 2 weeks. Previous treatment with anti-PD-1, anti-PD-L1 or anti-CTLA-4 therapy was allowed; 40% had received some.

If patients had autoimmune disease history or systemic immunosuppression, they were excluded. Points from the study as a whole: More expanded clones were seen, on average, in CD8+ T cells than in CD4+.

The method was immunoSEQ multiplex PCR; TCRdb's version includes in-frame clones alone and lacks a portion of them. This repertoire shows around 87,000 clones, 94% found once; its top ten account for around 3%. Germline assignment: CDR1 SGHAT and CDR2 FQNNGV. This CDR3 has 14 residues. With 4 bases removed from V and 3 bases from J, the gap between germline ends came to 13 bases. The rearrangement links TRBV11-2 to TRBJ2-7; D call uncertain. The sequence derives from an adult with an advanced solid tumor such as melanoma, head and neck, liver or kidney cancer. Sample: CD4+ or CD8+ T cells sorted from blood, taken in a trial of the OX40 agonist ivuxolimab. DNA for the CDR3: TGTGCCAGCAGCTCATACGACGGCGGCTACGAGCAGTACTTC. This encodes CASSSYDGGYEQYF.